This T cell receptor beta chain was documented in a study of response to subunit inactivated influenza vaccine. General observations from the study: Few additional T cells are recruited per seasonal influenza vaccination, authors suggested.

TCRdb analysed the RT-PCR reads with MiXCR anew, one entry per CDR3 protein. The sample holds about 540,000 distinct CDR3 sequences, around a quarter seen once. The table lists this clonotype with a few counts. Its antigen is not known. CDR3 length: 14 residues. The V and J ends lost 5 bases and 4 bases, in that order; junction bases with no gene match: 7. Germline values: CDR1 SGHRS, CDR2 YFSETQ. Another study also made use of these data, one on T cells expressing NK-cell markers. From that paper: Generation of TCR beta cDNA was performed by 5'RACE template switching incorporating UMIs. The contribution of dominant NKG2C+ clonotypes to CD8+ T cells in six donors was roughly 1.0-8%. The same clonotypes also predominated in the CD3+CD56-NKG2C+ fraction of four donors.

Sequencing was performed on CD4+ T cells sorted from PBMCs, taken less than 13 days after vaccination. The source of this sequence is a man aged 45 to 65 who received an inactivated influenza vaccine. The genes are TRBV5-1 and TRBJ2-5; TRBD2 matches at 8 bases. CDR3 protein: CASRLADPRETQYF. DNA for the CDR3: TGCGCCAGCAGACTAGCGGACCCCAGAGAGACCCAGTACTTC. Drawing the rest from reference TRBV5-1 and TRBJ2-5, the complete variable domain is KAGVTQTPRYLIKTRGQQVTLSCSPISGHRSVSWYQQTPGQGLQFLFEYFSETQRNKGNFPGRFSGRQFSNSRSEMNVSTLELGDSALYLCASRLADPRETQYFGPGTRLLVL.